What follows describes a single T cell receptor (beta chain). Its binding antigen is unknown. The input lacks base qualities; no much larger clone sits a single base away. CDR1 MNHEY and CDR2 SVGAGI are derived from the germline V gene. Spanning cysteine to phenylalanine, the CDR3 consists of 16 amino acids. The only DNA kept is the CDR3, 48 bases in frame from the first base. Trimming at the junction amounts to 2 bases on V and 2 bases on J, and the germline ends lie 13 bases apart. Read against the paper, the sample's time point label means: baseline before first vaccination. Vaccinee samples came from UK trials COV001 and COV002, including a single-blind randomized controlled phase 2/3 trial of AZD1222 (ChAdOx1 nCoV-19) in healthy adults. For TCRbeta chain sequencing, PBMC samples were collected from trial participants at day 0 and at day 28 after the second dose. These data come from a study of T cell responses to AZD1222 COVID-19 vaccine (TCRdb year 2021). At the level of the whole study: Because spike-specific TCR depth and breadth did not differ between the two schedules, AZD1222 recipients who got a second dose at roughly 4 weeks were pooled with those who got a second dose at roughly 12 weeks. TCR sequencing covered 230 to 250 trial participants: around 210 given two doses of AZD1222 and around 25 given two doses of MenACWY control vaccine. Trial participants were enrolled by age into 18-55, 56-69 and 70-plus year subgroups, with around 150, 28 and 57 TCR-sequenced participants respectively. What the research found in general, with its limitations: A significant rise in spike-specific TCR breadth and depth was observed after two AZD1222 doses relative to day 0 and relative to MenACWY recipients. Participants were mostly white British, with more females than males. The authors suggested clonal diversity may have been underestimated. The whole spike protein was spanned by vaccine-associated CD4 TCRs, and dominant responses were seen in regions 160-218 and 743-854. Conclusions about previously exposed vaccinees were limited because only 6 or 7 AZD1222 recipients were SARS-CoV-2 seropositive at baseline. The 56-69-year group was small, and its depth increase did not reach significance, likely because of low power. Epitopes outside the regions mutated in the B.1.351 and B.1.1.7 variants were reportedly recognized by nearly half of the unique spike-specific TCRs. Because no day 14 peak-response samples were available, repertoires were characterized only after the peak T cell response.

The CDR3 regions of human TCRbeta chains were analyzed by immunosequencing. On the authors' methods: Repertoire TCRs were matched against a reference library of SARS-CoV-2-specific TCRs generated with the MIRA antigen-specificity platform. Breadth meant the fraction of unique TCRs that were SARS-CoV-2-associated, whereas depth meant the fraction of total T cells that were SARS-CoV-2-associated. Using the MIRA data, each spike-specific TCR was assigned both to the spike region to which the TCR was reactive and to a CD4 or CD8 class. Log10-transformed breadth and depth values were compared by one-way ANOVA with Sidak's multiple comparisons tests. TCRdb retrieved this table from immuneACCESS and kept in-frame rearrangements only. Not all clones are present; in checked studies, unresolved V genes account for under half, and no reason is known for the remainder. D and trimming come from the DNA, and the V and J calls and clone size come from that table. The sample table records more than 150,000 clones; around 90% of these occur just once. Jointly, the top ten make up under 6.5% of the sample.

Recombination joined TRBV6-5 with TRBJ1-3; TRBD1 could be the D gene, as 5 bases match. The source was peripheral blood, collected on day 0 of AZD1222 vaccination. This sequence was found in an adult in good health. CDR3 reads: CASSYGLRGPGNTIYF. The DNA reads as follows: TGTGCCAGCAGTTACGGGCTTCGGGGCCCTGGAAACACCATATATTTT.